The T cell receptor (beta chain) under discussion was sequenced for a study of T cells in tuberculosis. Germline assignment: CDR1 SGHAT and CDR2 FQNNGV. V trimming: 4 bases; J trimming: 6 bases; junction bases outside the gene matches: 6. The CDR3 has 14 residues. Study-wide results and limits: Selection depended on which cryopreserved specimens were available. GMM-specific TCRs were nearer to active tuberculosis alpha repertoires, suggesting expansion.

Time point indicated: new active TB diagnosis, blood taken before or within 7 days of starting treatment. A word on this clone: Its antigen is as yet unknown.

The protocol was immunoSEQ multiplex PCR, while the TCRdb copy is restricted to in-frame clones and leaves out a portion. The data show roughly 34,000 clones, around nine tenths seen once. The source is an adult with tuberculosis. Sample: PBMCs, taken at tuberculosis diagnosis. V is TRBV11-2 and J is TRBJ2-1; TRBD1 matches at 7 bases. The CDR3 DNA reads as TGTGCCAGCAGCTACGCAAGGACAGGCAATGAGCAGTTCTTC. Translation gives CASSYARTGNEQFF.